This TCR beta chain was found in a study of shared clonotypes between healthy human individuals (dated by TCRdb to 2019 to 2021). For context, the study as a whole: The cohort comprised a couple of women and a few men aged 18 to 49 years. For each donor, CD4 naive and CD4 memory were each given three plates, CD8 naive was given two plates, and CD8 memory was given one plate. Libraries were prepared and TCR repertoires were sequenced by different laboratories using diverse techniques, in order to increase sequencing depth and limit assay-specific biases. Per donor, leukapheresis produced somewhere between about 0.85 and 9.5 billion PBMCs. To estimate repertoire size and how much clonotype sharing occurs between individuals, the study deeply sequenced the blood TCR repertoires of five healthy adults.

Using the deep immunoSEQ assay, multiplex PCR amplified TCR CDR3 regions from genomic DNA. Genomic DNA extracted from each cell subset was distributed evenly over all wells of several immunoSEQ 96-well plates, and each plate served as one replicate. For sorted subsets, each replicate PCR was loaded with 200 ng genomic DNA, equivalent to approximately 27,000 T cell genomes. Purified libraries were measured with a Qubit 3.0 fluorometer, size-checked on a Bioanalyzer 2100, and measured again with the KAPA Library Quantification kit. Every immunoSEQ 96-well plate was sequenced on a dedicated single-read 150-cycle Illumina NextSeq 550 flow cell. The authors' pipeline ran thus. Because the immunoSEQ output included only junctional sequences and no quality scores, the filtering could not be the same as the filtering used for full-length reads. To assign V/J genes and CDR3, sequences were annotated using PyIR, a Python wrapper for IgBLAST v1.9, with IMGT germline references. Reads were removed for weak V/J assignments (E-value above 1e-6), missing CDR3, stop codons, out-of-frame junctions, or ambiguous translated residues. V3J clonotypes were defined by identical inferred V gene, J gene, and CDR3 amino acid sequence. The percentage overlap between two repertoires was calculated by dividing the number of shared unique clonotypes by the size of the smaller repertoire. RTK rarefaction, the Chao1 estimator, and Recon v2.1 estimates of unobserved clonotypes were used to assess repertoire richness. Generation probabilities were computed with OLGA for all TCRbeta clonotypes obtained by the gDNA method from a few donors. Drawn from immuneACCESS, this table holds only the in-frame rearrangements with V and J called that TCRdb kept. Clones are partly lost; checked studies trace under half to an unresolved V gene and leave the rest unexplained. That table gives V, J and clone size, and the DNA gave D and trimming. Recorded for this sample are roughly 2.2 million clones; roughly 93% of them occurred a single time. The ten top clones hold about 0.41% of the sample.

From cysteine to phenylalanine, the CDR3 is 14 amino acids long. CDR3 DNA is the only sequence kept; it has 42 bases, read in frame from the first base. In the germline V gene, CDR1 corresponds to SQVTM and CDR2 to ANQGSEA. Deletion took 6 bases off V and 6 bases off J, with a span of 20 bases between the germline ends. Notes on this clone: Its antigen remains unidentified. It has no much larger one-base neighbor in the sample; base qualities were not kept.

The study at large found these results: Across a few donors, about 4.5% of naive CD4, roughly 3.3% of naive CD8, approximately 2.5% of memory CD4, and over 0.35% of memory CD8 clonotypes were shared. Because the study included a small number of donors, the genetic and exposure-history diversity represented was limited. Naive subsets generally had larger estimated clonotype richness than memory subsets did. Pairwise subsampling led to the expectation that sequencing depth would affect the degree of clonotype sharing among donors. Incomplete sequencing was indicated by rarefaction of sorted-subset datasets, despite the large sequencing depth. Higher generation probabilities were observed for clonotypes shared by all four sorted-subset donors than for non-shared clonotypes. Sampling was restricted to blood, and TCR repertoires in tissue are likely to differ from TCR repertoires in blood.

The donors were healthy, HIV-negative adults with no recently reported acute infections or vaccinations. Every donor was a Caucasian adult living in Nashville, Tennessee, USA. CD4+ T cells were enriched through magnetic negative selection, after which naive cells were positively selected on CD45RA and the remaining negative fraction served as the memory subset. Blood was collected by leukapheresis, and PBMCs were isolated by Ficoll-Histopaque density gradient centrifugation and then cryopreserved in liquid nitrogen vapor phase. Analytical flow cytometry was used to check the purity and quantity of every magnetically sorted T cell population. Each sorted fraction had its genomic DNA isolated and then quantified by UV absorbance on a Nanodrop 2000c.

The sequence derives from a young man in good health. Some clones in this sample may be carry-over from other donors' samples. The chain links TRBV29-1 with TRBJ1-2; the D gene identity is not certain. Sequencing input: naive CD4+ T cells from PBMCs. The label giving this sample's cell subset or site can be read as: CD45RA+ positively selected. The CDR3 reads CSVPHPTEGHGYTF. The bases are TGCAGCGTGCCCCACCCTACGGAAGGGCATGGCTACACCTTC.